Presented here are 19 T cell receptor beta chains from one specimen sequenced in a study of shared clonotypes between healthy human individuals (dated by TCRdb to 2019 to 2021). CD8 naive samples consisted of CD45RO-negative cells that were positively selected for CCR7, yielding a CD45RA+CCR7+ population without TemRA cells. The library was generated by the immunoSEQ multiplex PCR assay. In its TCRdb copy, this immuneACCESS table keeps in-frame sequences only and misses some clones. Where compared with another copy, unresolved V genes explain less than half of these, and the others have no known cause. The sample table shows approximately 2,000,000 clones, and roughly 95% are seen once. The ten biggest clones cover under 2% of the sample. Sequenced sample: naive CD8+ T cells from PBMCs. Per the publication, the cell subset or site label means: CD45RA+CCR7+. The receptor set was obtained from a man aged 18 to 29 in good health. Some clones in this sample may be carry-over from other donors' samples.

The chain uses TRBV28 and TRBJ2-7; D call uncertain. With 8 bases removed from V and 0 bases from J, the gap between germline ends came to 17 bases. Germline V gene data show CDR1 as MDHEN and CDR2 as SYDVKM. The CDR3 runs to 15 residues. CDR3 sequence reads: CASGPLGDISYEQYF. The DNA for the CDR3 is TGTGCCAGCGGACCCCTCGGCGATATCTCCTACGAGCAGTACTTC.

V is TRBV6-5 and J is TRBJ2-7; 8 nucleotides match TRBD1. V shed 4 bases and J 3 bases; nucleotides not matched to a gene: 5. This CDR3 is 14 amino acids long. In germline, CDR1 is MNHEY, CDR2 SVGAGI. DNA of the CDR3: TGTGCCAGCAGTTCGGACAGGGATCACTACGAGCAGTACTTC. As protein: CASSSDRDHYEQYF.

The DNA of the CDR3 is TGTGCCAGCAGCTTTGATTCAGCTCCGTACGAGCAGTACTTC. It is translated as CASSFDSAPYEQYF. The chain links TRBV11-2 to TRBJ2-7; no definite D call. Between the trimmed V and J ends, which lost 3 bases and 4 bases, there was a span of 13 bases. The CDR3 runs 14 residues. Germline V gene sequence: CDR1 SGHAT, CDR2 FQNNGV.

This chain's CDR3 is CASSSPLAGARDQYF. The CDR3 DNA follows: TGCGCCAGCAGCAGCCCACTAGCGGGGGCTCGGGACCAGTACTTC. The chain links TRBV4-1 to TRBJ2-5; 11 bases align to TRBD2. This CDR3 is built from 15 residues. V shed 5 bases, J shed 10 bases, and the junction held 12 bases outside the gene matches. CDR1 and CDR2 (germline): MGHRA, YSYEKL.

The table lists this clone with a few counts. V and J are TRBV25-1 and TRBJ1-5, with TRBD1 matching 7 bases. V lost 2 bases and J lost 1; bases outside the gene matches: 2. The CDR3 covers 15 residues. CDR1 and CDR2 from the germline V gene are MGHDK and SYGVNS. CDR3 protein: CASSERTGSNQPQHF. The CDR3 DNA follows: TGTGCCAGCAGTGAACGGACAGGAAGCAATCAGCCCCAGCATTTT.

V usage is TRBV9 and J usage is TRBJ1-3; D uncertain. The CDR3 extends over 17 amino acids. V lost 4 bases and J lost 0, with 17 bases in between. Looked up from germline, CDR1 is SGDLS and CDR2 is YYNGEE. This chain's CDR3 is CASSPPAPLSSGNTIYF. DNA of the CDR3: TGTGCCAGCAGCCCCCCCGCGCCGCTCAGCTCTGGAAACACCATATATTTT.

The chain joins TRBV5-4 to TRBJ2-7; the D is unclear. This CDR3 contains 12 residues. The ends were cut back, 0 bases at V and 5 bases at J, with 6 bases in the middle. CDR1 is SGHNT and CDR2 is YYREEE in the germline V gene (reference sequence). This chain's CDR3 is CASSLAVHEQYF. In nucleotides, the CDR3 is TGTGCCAGCAGCTTGGCCGTCCACGAGCAGTACTTC.

CDR3 nucleotide sequence: TGTGCCAGTAGTGTCCAGGGGGCGGGGGCCTACAATGAGCAGTTCTTC. The encoded protein is CASSVQGAGAYNEQFF. The V call is TRBV19, the J call TRBJ2-1, with D possibly TRBD1 on 8 matching bases. The CDR3 totals 16 residues. Germline CDR1 is LNHDA and CDR2 is SQIVND (reference sequence). V lost 5 bases, J lost 2 bases, and 16 bases lay in between.

A note on this clone: This specimen includes other DNA sequences encoding the same CDR3. The CDR3 DNA sequence: TGTGCCAGCAGCGTACTGGGGACTTCCTCCTACGAGCAGTACTTC. Its protein is CASSVLGTSSYEQYF. The genes are TRBV9 and TRBJ2-7, with a weak D call TRBD2 (6 bases). The V gene's germline CDR1 is SGDLS and CDR2 YYNGEE. The V end lost 1 base, the J end lost 0 bases, and 11 bases lay between the germline ends. The CDR3 covers 15 residues.

This chain connects TRBV11-2 to TRBJ2-2, with D possibly being TRBD1 (6 bases). CDR1 is SGHAT, CDR2 FQNNGV, per germline. The CDR3 consists of 18 residues. Trimming removed 5 bases at V and 2 bases at J, with 21 bases between. The CDR3 nucleotides are TGTGCCAGCAGCCCGTCGGCAGGGGCCTTGCTTAACACCGGGGAGCTGTTTTTT. Its translation: CASSPSAGALLNTGELFF.

The V and J genes are TRBV5-4 and TRBJ2-1; D not resolved. Germline CDR1 reads SGHNT; CDR2 reads YYREEE (reference sequence). The CDR3 totals 12 residues. V lost 0 bases, J lost 9 bases, and 7 bases lay in between. The CDR3 region is CASSLDLIEQFF. The CDR3 bases are TGTGCCAGCAGCTTGGATTTAATTGAGCAGTTCTTC. Filled out from reference TRBV5-4 and TRBJ2-1, the complete variable domain reads ETGVTQSPTHLIKTRGQQVTLRCSSQSGHNTVSWYQQALGQGPQFIFQYYREEENGRGNFPPRFSGLQFPNYSSELNVNALELDDSALYLCASSLDLIEQFFGPGTRLTVL.

The V and J genes are TRBV15 and TRBJ1-1, with TRBD1 as a possible D gene (5 bases). Germline values: CDR1 LNHNV, CDR2 YYDKDF (reference sequence). V was trimmed by 1 base and J by 2 bases, leaving 14 bases between them. This CDR3 comprises 16 residues. CDR3 residues: CATSRAGTGINTEAFF. CDR3 sequence (DNA): TGTGCCACCAGCAGAGCCGGGACGGGGATTAACACTGAAGCTTTCTTT. The full variable domain, with the rest looked up from reference TRBV15 and TRBJ1-1, is DAMVIQNPRYQVTQFGKPVTLSCSQTLNHNVMYWYQQKSSQAPKLLFHYYDKDFNNEADTPDNFQSRRPNTSFCFLDIRSPGLGDTAMYLCATSRAGTGINTEAFFGQGTRLTVV.

This chain joins TRBV5-8 and TRBJ1-1, with D uncertain. From germline, CDR1 is SGHTS and CDR2 YDEGEE. This CDR3 has 14 residues. The V end was cut by 6 bases, the J end by 7 bases, with 19 bases between. The DNA of the CDR3 is TGTGCCAGCACCCCTGGGGTTGTTTTAGGTGAAGCTTTCTTT. Protein product: CASTPGVVLGEAFF.

CDR3 loop: CASSPARGHGELFF. The CDR3 nucleotides are TGTGCCAGCTCACCGGCCAGGGGTCACGGGGAGCTGTTTTTT. The chain combines TRBV18 with TRBJ2-2; perhaps TRBD1 as D (6 bases). Germline loops: CDR1 KGHSH, CDR2 LQKENI. CDR3 size: 14 residues. Deletions cut 3 bases from V and 7 bases from J, with 12 bases between.

The chain recombines TRBV25-1 with TRBJ2-7; D uncertain. CDR1 and CDR2 from the germline V gene are MGHDK and SYGVNS. The CDR3 sequence is 12 residues long. Trimming removed 1 base at V and 5 bases at J, with 6 bases between. The chain's CDR3 is CASSELSHEQYF. The CDR3, as DNA: TGTGCCAGCAGTGAATTATCCCACGAGCAGTACTTC.

This clone has just one count. This chain uses TRBV9 with TRBJ2-7; D not certain. Trimming took off 0 bases at V and 2 bases at J, with 12 bases between the two ends. CDR3 length: 15 residues. Germline assignment: CDR1 SGDLS and CDR2 YYNGEE. This chain's CDR3 is CASSVAAAITYEQYF. DNA of the CDR3: TGTGCCAGCAGCGTAGCGGCCGCCATTACCTACGAGCAGTACTTC.

The gene calls are TRBV7-9 and TRBJ2-1, with D possibly matching TRBD2 (6 bases). Trimming cost V 6 bases and J 6 bases, with 24 bases left between them. Looked up from germline, CDR1 is SEHNR and CDR2 is FQNEAQ (reference sequence). The CDR3 consists of 17 residues. CDR3 in DNA: TGTGCCAGCAGTTCATTCATCCGTTTAGCGGAGGCCAATGAGCAGTTCTTC. This encodes CASSSFIRLAEANEQFF.

The V and J genes are TRBV27 and TRBJ2-3; the match to TRBD1 covers 8 bases. The CDR3 has 15 residues. V lost 9 bases, J lost 6 bases, and 14 bases stayed unmatched. Looked up from germline, CDR1 is MNHEY and CDR2 is SMNVEV (reference sequence). CDR3 bases: TGTGCCAGTACACAGGACAGGGCATTAGTTGATACGCAGTATTTT. Protein product: CASTQDRALVDTQYF.

This chain links TRBV6-5 with TRBJ2-7; 7 bases align to TRBD2. The CDR3 covers 15 residues. The ends lost 5 bases at V and 5 bases at J; junction bases unmatched: 12. CDR1 is MNHEY and CDR2 is SVGAGI in the germline V gene. The CDR3 sequence: CASSRVREASHEQYF. The CDR3 bases are TGTGCCAGCAGTAGAGTTCGGGAGGCTTCCCACGAGCAGTACTTC.